These 27 T cell receptor beta chains originate from one sample sequenced in a study of a mutant IDH1 vaccine in newly diagnosed glioma. Time point in this sample: baseline, week 1 (first vaccination visit). Noted treatment: pre-vaccination baseline after standard-of-care therapy. TCRdb's copy holds only in-frame clones and misses some; the assay was immunoSEQ multiplex PCR. The sample yields about 34,000 clones, approximately 80% seen once. This sample comprised peripheral blood mononuclear cells (PBMCs), obtained from a glioma patient treated with radiotherapy, temozolomide or both. These receptors all come from a man in his fifties with glioma. Some clones in this sample may be carry-over from other donors' samples.

The chain couples TRBV6-6 to TRBJ1-1; no definite D call. The germline CDR1 and CDR2 sequences are MNHNY and SVGAGI (reference sequence). This CDR3 has 11 amino acids. V was cut by 2 bases and J by 10 bases, with 8 bases left in between. The CDR3 DNA reads TGTGCCAGCAGTTACCCCCTGGCAGCTTTCTTT. It yields the protein CASSYPLAAFF.

CDR3 in amino acids: CASSQGEFSYEQYF. In DNA, the CDR3 is TGTGCCAGCAGTCAGGGTGAATTTTCCTACGAGCAGTACTTC. The chain is built from TRBV2 and TRBJ2-7; D may be TRBD1 (5 bases). The germline V gene has CDR1 SNHLY and CDR2 FYNNEI. This CDR3 contains 14 residues. Trimming stripped 5 bases from V and 1 base from J, with 12 bases between.

The chain employs TRBV30 and TRBJ1-2, with D possibly being TRBD1 (5 bases). From germline, CDR1 is GTSNPN and CDR2 SVGIG (reference sequence). Trimming stripped 3 bases from V and 7 bases from J, with 12 bases between. There are 12 residues in the CDR3. As DNA, the CDR3 is TGTGCCTGGAGCGAGGTGGGGGGTGGCTACACCTTC. It translates to CAWSEVGGGYTF.

The chain combines TRBV18 with TRBJ1-5; possible D gene TRBD1, 6 bases. Germline-derived CDR1 and CDR2 are KGHSH and LQKENI. V lost 2 bases and J 0 bases, leaving 17 bases between the germline ends. CDR3 size: 18 residues. The CDR3 region is CASSPAKGGVGSNQPQHF. The DNA for the CDR3 is TGTGCCAGCTCACCAGCGAAGGGGGGGGTCGGTAGCAATCAGCCCCAGCATTTT. The whole variable domain, remainder taken from reference TRBV18 and TRBJ1-5, is NAGVMQNPRHLVRRRGQEARLRCSPMKGHSHVYWYRQLPEEGLKFMVYLQKENIIDESGMPKERFSAEFPKEGPSILRIQQVVRGDSAAYFCASSPAKGGVGSNQPQHFGDGTRLSIL.

The rearrangement links TRBV15 to TRBJ1-1; D perhaps matches TRBD1 (6 bases). The V gene's germline CDR1 is LNHNV and CDR2 YYDKDF (reference sequence). V lost 3 bases, J lost 4 bases, and 15 bases lay in between. This CDR3 is built from 15 residues. In DNA form, the CDR3 reads TGTGCCACCAGCAGGGGGGGCGGGGTAGGCACTGAAGCTTTCTTT. Its translation: CATSRGGGVGTEAFF.

The CDR3: CAISEGVTAETQYF. The CDR3 DNA sequence: TGTGCCATCAGTGAGGGGGTCACCGCAGAGACCCAGTACTTC. The rearrangement joins TRBV10-3 to TRBJ2-5, with D unclear. The CDR3 has 14 amino acids. V dropped 2 bases and J dropped 4 bases, with 11 bases sitting between them. The germline CDR1 and CDR2 sequences are ENHRY and SYGVKD.

The chain is built from TRBV5-1 and TRBJ2-2; 9 bases fit TRBD2. The CDR3 consists of 16 residues. CDR1 is SGHRS and CDR2 is YFSETQ in the germline V gene. After removal of 5 bases from V and 5 bases from J, the junction contained 10 bases not matched to a gene. The CDR3 protein is CASSPGTSWYTGELFF. DNA of the CDR3: TGCGCCAGCAGTCCCGGGACTAGCTGGTATACCGGGGAGCTGTTTTTT.

The gene calls are TRBV2 and TRBJ2-3; a weak D match, TRBD2 (5 bases). The germline V gene encodes CDR1 SNHLY and CDR2 FYNNEI. The ends were cut back, 6 bases at V and 0 bases at J, with 10 bases in the middle. The CDR3 runs to 14 residues. The CDR3 DNA reads TGTGCCAGCAGGGGTCGGGGAAGCACAGATACGCAGTATTTT. Translation gives CASRGRGSTDTQYF. The full variable domain, in which reference TRBV2 and TRBJ2-3 provide the parts outside the CDR3, is EPEVTQTPSHQVTQMGQEVILRCVPISNHLYFYWYRQILGQKVEFLVSFYNNEISEKSEIFDDQFSVERPDGSNFTLKIRSTKLEDSAMYFCASRGRGSTDTQYFGPGTRLTVL.

CDR3 in amino acids: CASRTGYGYTF. In DNA, the CDR3 is TGCGCCAGCCGGACAGGTTATGGCTACACCTTC. The J gene is TRBJ1-2, the V gene TRBV5-1; 7 bases are a match to TRBD1. This CDR3 has 11 amino acids. The germline gives CDR1 SGHRS, CDR2 YFSETQ. The V and J ends lost 7 bases and 5 bases, in that order; junction bases with no gene match: 2.

V is TRBV7-9 and J is TRBJ2-2, with D tentatively TRBD2 (7 bases). Germline CDR1 and CDR2: SEHNR and FQNEAQ (reference sequence). V lost 7 bases, J lost 0 bases, and 24 bases lay in between. CDR3 length: 19 amino acids. The CDR3 sequence is CASNPSGGRSPSNTGELFF. The CDR3 DNA reads as TGTGCCAGCAACCCCTCGGGGGGCCGATCTCCATCGAACACCGGGGAGCTGTTTTTT. Full variable domain (remainder filled in from reference TRBV7-9 and TRBJ2-2): DTGVSQNPRHKITKRGQNVTFRCDPISEHNRLYWYRQTLGQGPEFLTYFQNEAQLEKSRLLSDRFSAERPKGSFSTLEIQRTEQGDSAMYLCASNPSGGRSPSNTGELFFGEGSRLTVL.

V gene TRBV9 combines with J gene TRBJ1-1, with D uncertain. Germline CDR1 and CDR2: SGDLS and YYNGEE. This CDR3 region has 13 residues. V was shortened by 0 bases and J by 1 base, with 4 bases between the two germline ends. The CDR3: CASSVEGNTEAFF. The CDR3 DNA follows: TGTGCCAGCAGCGTAGAGGGGAACACTGAAGCTTTCTTT.

The CDR3 bases are TGTGCCAGCATGCCGGGACTGGGAGATACGCAGTATTTT. It specifies CASMPGLGDTQYF. The chain is built from TRBV7-2 and TRBJ2-3; tentatively, D is TRBD2 (6 bases). Looked up from germline, CDR1 is SGHTA and CDR2 is FQGNSA. The ends were cut back, 7 bases at V and 5 bases at J, with 13 bases in the middle. This CDR3 has 13 amino acids.

The chain is built from TRBV27 and TRBJ2-1, with D tentatively TRBD2 (7 bases). The length of the CDR3 is 14 residues. V lost 3 bases and J lost 7, with 13 bases in between. The germline V gene encodes CDR1 MNHEY and CDR2 SMNVEV (reference sequence). In DNA form, the CDR3 reads TGTGCCAGCAGTTTGGGGGGGACATTAAATGAGCAGTTCTTC. This gives the protein CASSLGGTLNEQFF.

The chain carries TRBV4-1 and TRBJ2-7, with TRBD1 matching over 7 bases. The J segment lost 6 bases and the V segment lost 4 bases, leaving 9 bases of the junction unmatched. The CDR3 runs to 14 residues. Germline CDR1 MGHRA, CDR2 YSYEKL. The CDR3 spells CASSRSPQGIEQYF. The CDR3 DNA sequence: TGCGCCAGCAGCCGTTCTCCACAGGGGATCGAGCAGTACTTC.

The gene calls are TRBV19 and TRBJ1-1; tentatively, D is TRBD1 (6 bases). Germline CDR1 reads LNHDA; CDR2 reads SQIVND (reference sequence). The CDR3 has 15 residues. Trimming stripped 3 bases from V and 1 base from J, with 12 bases between. Written as DNA, the CDR3 is TGTGCCAGTAGTATCACTGGGGGCGCGAACACTGAAGCTTTCTTT. Translation gives CASSITGGANTEAFF.

The J gene is TRBJ2-1, the V gene TRBV6-4; D may be TRBD2 (7 bases). The germline gives CDR1 MRHNA, CDR2 SNTAGT. V was trimmed by 4 bases and J by 8 bases, leaving 15 bases between them. The CDR3 runs 14 residues. The CDR3 nucleotides are TGTGCCAGCAGTGGGACTAGGGGGGCGTATGAGCAGTTCTTC. Its translation: CASSGTRGAYEQFF.

The V gene is TRBV18, the J gene TRBJ1-5; possible D gene TRBD1, 5 bases. CDR3 length: 15 amino acids. The germline V gene encodes CDR1 KGHSH and CDR2 LQKENI. With 5 bases removed from V and 7 bases from J, the gap between germline ends came to 18 bases. In DNA form, the CDR3 reads TGTGCCAGCTCAAACCGCGAGACAGACGGGCAGCCCCAGCATTTT. Translating gives CASSNRETDGQPQHF.

The chain has TRBV7-9 and TRBJ2-7; 10 nucleotides align to TRBD2. The CDR3 is 14 residues long. Germline loops: CDR1 SEHNR, CDR2 FQNEAQ (reference sequence). V lost 7 bases, J lost 5 bases, and 8 bases stayed unmatched. CDR3 protein: CASNPQGTSDEQYF. CDR3 coding DNA: TGTGCCAGCAACCCACAGGGGACTAGCGACGAGCAGTACTTC.

This sequence joins TRBV27 and TRBJ1-5, with 10 nucleotides matching TRBD1. V lost 5 bases, J lost 0 bases, and 7 bases stayed unmatched. The CDR3 length is 17 residues. The germline CDR1 and CDR2 sequences are MNHEY and SMNVEV (reference sequence). The CDR3 is CASSPTGGGYSNQPQHF. CDR3 sequence (DNA): TGTGCCAGCAGTCCGACAGGGGGCGGATATAGCAATCAGCCCCAGCATTTT.

V usage is TRBV5-1 and J usage is TRBJ2-2, with a possible D match to TRBD2 (6 bases). The CDR3 is 15 residues long. The germline V gene has CDR1 SGHRS and CDR2 YFSETQ. V lost 0 bases and J lost 0, with 6 bases in between. The DNA of the CDR3 is TGCGCCAGCAGCTTGGCGGGAGCGAACACCGGGGAGCTGTTTTTT. Its translation: CASSLAGANTGELFF.

The rearrangement uses TRBV4-3 and TRBJ1-2; tentatively, D is TRBD1 (6 bases). Trimming shortened V by 0 bases and J by 0 bases, and 11 bases separated the two germline ends. The germline CDR1 and CDR2 sequences are LGHNA and YSLEER. The CDR3 contains 16 residues. The CDR3 DNA reads TGCGCCAGCAGCCAAGATCTACAGGGACCTAACTATGGCTACACCTTC. As protein: CASSQDLQGPNYGYTF.

The V and J genes are TRBV7-2 and TRBJ1-1, with 10 bases lining up with TRBD1. After removal of 0 bases from V and 10 bases from J, the junction contained 2 bases not matched to a gene. The V gene's germline CDR1 is SGHTA and CDR2 FQGNSA. This CDR3 is built from 13 residues. The CDR3 sequence: CASSLAGQGIAFF. The CDR3 DNA reads as TGTGCCAGCAGCTTAGCGGGACAGGGGATAGCTTTCTTT.

This clone was seen a few times. The rearrangement uses TRBV9 and TRBJ1-1, with unresolved D. The CDR3 is 13 residues long. The germline gives CDR1 SGDLS, CDR2 YYNGEE. The germline V and J ends were trimmed by 0 bases and 3 bases, with 6 bases remaining between them. For the CDR3, the DNA is TGTGCCAGCAGCGTAGAGTTTTACACTGAAGCTTTCTTT. Encoded protein: CASSVEFYTEAFF.

This clone was seen only a few times. CDR3: CASSLGDSLTVEKLFF. The CDR3 DNA reads TGTGCCAGCAGCTTGGGGGACAGTCTAACGGTTGAAAAACTGTTTTTT. V is TRBV5-4 and J is TRBJ1-4; 7 nucleotides line up with TRBD1. CDR1 is SGHNT, CDR2 YYREEE, per germline (reference sequence). The V and J ends lost 0 bases and 7 bases, in that order; junction bases with no gene match: 9. The CDR3 totals 16 residues.

The chain is built from TRBV7-2 and TRBJ2-5; a possible D gene is TRBD1 (5 bases). Looked up from germline, CDR1 is SGHTA and CDR2 is FQGNSA. The CDR3 consists of 15 residues. Trimming took 1 base from V and 5 from J, leaving 14 bases between them. The CDR3 protein is CASSLDSRGTETQYF. The CDR3 nucleotides read TGTGCCAGCAGCTTAGATTCAAGGGGAACGGAGACCCAGTACTTC.

This clone was seen only a few times. The chain employs TRBV6-4 and TRBJ2-5, with 11 nucleotides matching TRBD1. CDR3 length: 15 residues. Germline V CDR1 and CDR2: MRHNA, SNTAGT. Trimming removed 3 bases from V and 1 base from J; junction bases left unmatched: 1. CDR3 sequence: CASSEGTGGQETQYF. For the CDR3, the DNA is TGTGCCAGCAGTGAAGGGACAGGGGGCCAAGAGACCCAGTACTTC.

The chain links TRBV6-6 to TRBJ1-1; the D gene is possibly TRBD1 (5 bases). This CDR3 region has 15 residues. Looked up from germline, CDR1 is MNHNY and CDR2 is SVGAGI (reference sequence). V gave up 4 bases and J gave up 1 base, with 13 bases separating them. The CDR3 nucleotides read TGTGCCAGCAGTTGGGGGGGTCAGGCGAACACTGAAGCTTTCTTT. Amino acid sequence: CASSWGGQANTEAFF.